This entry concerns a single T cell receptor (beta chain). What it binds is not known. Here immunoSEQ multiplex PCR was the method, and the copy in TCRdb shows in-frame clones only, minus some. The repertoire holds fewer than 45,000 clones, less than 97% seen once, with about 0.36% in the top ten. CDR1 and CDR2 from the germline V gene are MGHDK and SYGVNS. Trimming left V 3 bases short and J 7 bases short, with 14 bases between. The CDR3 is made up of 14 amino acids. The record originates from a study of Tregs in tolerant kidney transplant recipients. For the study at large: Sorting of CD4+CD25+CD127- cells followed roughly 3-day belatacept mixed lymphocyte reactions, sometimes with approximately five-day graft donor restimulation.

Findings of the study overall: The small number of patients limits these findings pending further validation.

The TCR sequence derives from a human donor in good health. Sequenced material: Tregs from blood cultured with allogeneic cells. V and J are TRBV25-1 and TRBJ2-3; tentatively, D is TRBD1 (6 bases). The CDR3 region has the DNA TGTGCCAGCAGTGATCCGGGACACCTTCATACGCAGTATTTT. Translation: CASSDPGHLHTQYF. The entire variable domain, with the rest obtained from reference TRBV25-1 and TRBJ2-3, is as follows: EADIYQTPRYLVIGTGKKITLECSQTMGHDKMYWYQQDPGMELHLIHYSYGVNSTEKGDLSSESTVSRIRTEHFPLTLESARPSHTSQYLCASSDPGHLHTQYFGPGTRLTVL.